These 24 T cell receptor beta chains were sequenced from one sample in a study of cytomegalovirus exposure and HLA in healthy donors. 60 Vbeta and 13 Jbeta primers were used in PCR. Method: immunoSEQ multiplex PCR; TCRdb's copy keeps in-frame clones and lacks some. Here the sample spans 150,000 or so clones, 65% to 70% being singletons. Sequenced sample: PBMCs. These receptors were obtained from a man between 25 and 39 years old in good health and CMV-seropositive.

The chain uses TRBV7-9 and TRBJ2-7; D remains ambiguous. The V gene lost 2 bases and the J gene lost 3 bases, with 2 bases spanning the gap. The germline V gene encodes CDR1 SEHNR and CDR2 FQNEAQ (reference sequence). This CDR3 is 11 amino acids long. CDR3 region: CASSLHYEQYF. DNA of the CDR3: TGTGCCAGCAGCTTACACTACGAGCAGTACTTC.

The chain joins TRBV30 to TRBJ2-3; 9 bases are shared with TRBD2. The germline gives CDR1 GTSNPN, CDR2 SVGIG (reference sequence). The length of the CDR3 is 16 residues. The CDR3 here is CPYGAGGGFWTDTQYF. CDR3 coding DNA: TGTCCTTATGGGGCGGGAGGGGGGTTCTGGACAGATACGCAGTATTTT.

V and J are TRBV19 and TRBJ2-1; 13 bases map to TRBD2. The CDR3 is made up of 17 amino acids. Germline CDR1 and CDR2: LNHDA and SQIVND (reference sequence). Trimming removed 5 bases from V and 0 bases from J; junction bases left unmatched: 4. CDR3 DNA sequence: TGTGCCAGTAGTCGACTAGCGGGAGGCCTCTCCTACAATGAGCAGTTCTTC. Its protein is CASSRLAGGLSYNEQFF.

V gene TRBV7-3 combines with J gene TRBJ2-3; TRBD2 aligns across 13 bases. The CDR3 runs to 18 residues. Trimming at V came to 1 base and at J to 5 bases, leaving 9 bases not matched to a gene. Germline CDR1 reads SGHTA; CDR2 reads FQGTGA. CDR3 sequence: CASSLSVRTSGSRDTQYF. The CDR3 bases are TGTGCCAGCAGCTTAAGCGTCAGGACTAGCGGGAGTCGAGATACGCAGTATTTT.

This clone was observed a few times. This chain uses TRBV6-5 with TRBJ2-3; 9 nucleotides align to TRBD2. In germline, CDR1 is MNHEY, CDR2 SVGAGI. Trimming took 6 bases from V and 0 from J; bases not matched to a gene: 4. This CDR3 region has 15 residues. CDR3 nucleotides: TGTGCCAGCAGAGAGACTAGCGGTAGCACAGATACGCAGTATTTT. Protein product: CASRETSGSTDTQYF.

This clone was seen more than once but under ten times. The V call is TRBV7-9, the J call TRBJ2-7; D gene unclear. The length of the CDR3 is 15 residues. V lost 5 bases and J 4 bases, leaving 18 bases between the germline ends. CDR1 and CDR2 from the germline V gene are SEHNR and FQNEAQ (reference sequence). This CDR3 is CASSDIGRNLYEQYF. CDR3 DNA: TGTGCCAGCAGCGACATCGGAAGAAATTTGTACGAGCAGTACTTC.

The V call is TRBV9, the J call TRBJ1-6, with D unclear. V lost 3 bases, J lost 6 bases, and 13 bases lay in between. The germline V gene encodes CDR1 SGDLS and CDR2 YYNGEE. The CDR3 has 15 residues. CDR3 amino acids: CASSEHTPSNSPLHF. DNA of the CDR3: TGTGCCAGCAGCGAGCATACTCCGAGTAATTCACCCCTCCACTTT.

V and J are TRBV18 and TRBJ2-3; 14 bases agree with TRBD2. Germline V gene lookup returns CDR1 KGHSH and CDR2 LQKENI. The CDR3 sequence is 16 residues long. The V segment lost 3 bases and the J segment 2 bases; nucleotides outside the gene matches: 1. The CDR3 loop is CASSPGLAGDTDTQYF. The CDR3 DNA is TGTGCCAGCTCACCGGGACTAGCGGGAGACACAGATACGCAGTATTTT.

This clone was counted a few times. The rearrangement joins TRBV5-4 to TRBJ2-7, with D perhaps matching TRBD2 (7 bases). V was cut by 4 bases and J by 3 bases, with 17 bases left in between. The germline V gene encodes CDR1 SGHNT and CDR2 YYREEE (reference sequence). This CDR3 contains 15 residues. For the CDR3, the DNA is TGTGCCAGCAGCCAGAACATAGGGGGGGACTACGAGCAGTACTTC. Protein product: CASSQNIGGDYEQYF.

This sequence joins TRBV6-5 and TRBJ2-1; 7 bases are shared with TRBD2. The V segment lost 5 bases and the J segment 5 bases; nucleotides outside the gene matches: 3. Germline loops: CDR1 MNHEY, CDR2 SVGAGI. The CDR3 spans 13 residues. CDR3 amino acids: CASSGAGNNEQFF. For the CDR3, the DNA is TGTGCCAGCAGTGGAGCGGGAAACAATGAGCAGTTCTTC.

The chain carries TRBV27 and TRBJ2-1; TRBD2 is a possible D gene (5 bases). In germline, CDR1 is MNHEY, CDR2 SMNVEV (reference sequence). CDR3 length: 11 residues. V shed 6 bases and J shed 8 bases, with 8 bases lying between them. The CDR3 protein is CASSRGYEQFF. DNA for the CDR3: TGTGCCAGCAGCCGGGGATATGAGCAGTTCTTC.

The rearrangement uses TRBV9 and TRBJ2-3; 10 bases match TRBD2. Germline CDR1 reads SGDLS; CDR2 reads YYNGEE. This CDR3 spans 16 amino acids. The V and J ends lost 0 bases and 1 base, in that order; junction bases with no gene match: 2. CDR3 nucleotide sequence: TGTGCCAGCAGCGTAGGGGGGACTAGCGGCACAGATACGCAGTATTTT. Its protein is CASSVGGTSGTDTQYF.

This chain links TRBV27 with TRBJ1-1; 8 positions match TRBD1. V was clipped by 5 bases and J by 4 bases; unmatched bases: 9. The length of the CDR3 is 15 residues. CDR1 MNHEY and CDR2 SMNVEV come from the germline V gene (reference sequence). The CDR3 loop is CASSTDRGPATEAFF. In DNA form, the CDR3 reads TGTGCCAGCAGTACCGACAGGGGTCCGGCCACTGAAGCTTTCTTT.

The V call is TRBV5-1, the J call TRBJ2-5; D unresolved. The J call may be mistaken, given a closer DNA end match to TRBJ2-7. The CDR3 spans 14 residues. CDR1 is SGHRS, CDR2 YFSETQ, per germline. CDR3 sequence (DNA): TGCGCCAGCAGCTTGATTCCGAACTCCTACGAGCAGTACTTC. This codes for CASSLIPNSYEQYF.

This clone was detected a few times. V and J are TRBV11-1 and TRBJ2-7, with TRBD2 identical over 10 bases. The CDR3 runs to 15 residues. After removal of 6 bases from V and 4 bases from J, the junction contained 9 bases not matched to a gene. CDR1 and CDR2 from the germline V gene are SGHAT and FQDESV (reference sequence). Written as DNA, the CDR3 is TGTGCCAGCAGTCCGCCCAGCGGGAGGGAGTACGAGCAGTACTTC. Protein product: CASSPPSGREYEQYF.

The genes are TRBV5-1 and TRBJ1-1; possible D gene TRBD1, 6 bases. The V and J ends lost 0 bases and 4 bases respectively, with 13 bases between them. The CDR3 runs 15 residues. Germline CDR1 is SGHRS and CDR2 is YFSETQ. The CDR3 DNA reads TGCGCCAGCAGCTTGGTCGGACAGAGGTTCACTGAAGCTTTCTTT. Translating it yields CASSLVGQRFTEAFF.

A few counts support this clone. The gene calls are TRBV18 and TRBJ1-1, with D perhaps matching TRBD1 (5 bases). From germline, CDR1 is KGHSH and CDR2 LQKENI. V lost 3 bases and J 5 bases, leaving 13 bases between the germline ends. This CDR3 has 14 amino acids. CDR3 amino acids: CASSPGGMGTEAFF. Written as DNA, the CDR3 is TGTGCCAGCTCACCCGGGGGTATGGGGACTGAAGCTTTCTTT.

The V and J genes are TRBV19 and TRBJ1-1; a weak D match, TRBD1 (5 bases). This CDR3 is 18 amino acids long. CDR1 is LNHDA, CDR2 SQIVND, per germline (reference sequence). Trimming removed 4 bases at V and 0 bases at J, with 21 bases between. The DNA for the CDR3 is TGTGCCAGTAGTAAACCTACTGGGACGGGACTCATGAACACTGAAGCTTTCTTT. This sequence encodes CASSKPTGTGLMNTEAFF. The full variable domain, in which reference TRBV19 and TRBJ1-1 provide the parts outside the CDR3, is DGGITQSPKYLFRKEGQNVTLSCEQNLNHDAMYWYRQDPGQGLRLIYYSQIVNDFQKGDIAEGYSVSREKKESFPLTVTSAQKNPTAFYLCASSKPTGTGLMNTEAFFGQGTRLTVV.

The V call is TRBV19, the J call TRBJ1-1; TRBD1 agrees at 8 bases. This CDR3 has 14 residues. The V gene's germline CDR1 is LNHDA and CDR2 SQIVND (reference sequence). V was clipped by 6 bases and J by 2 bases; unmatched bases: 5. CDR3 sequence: CASRTQGANTEAFF. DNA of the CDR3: TGTGCCAGTAGGACTCAGGGGGCCAACACTGAAGCTTTCTTT.

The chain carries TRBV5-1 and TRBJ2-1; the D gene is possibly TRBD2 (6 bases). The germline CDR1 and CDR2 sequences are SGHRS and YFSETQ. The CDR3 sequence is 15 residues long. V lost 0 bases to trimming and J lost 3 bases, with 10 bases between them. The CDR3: CASSLGGEFYNEQFF. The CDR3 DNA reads TGCGCCAGCAGCTTGGGGGGGGAGTTCTACAATGAGCAGTTCTTC.

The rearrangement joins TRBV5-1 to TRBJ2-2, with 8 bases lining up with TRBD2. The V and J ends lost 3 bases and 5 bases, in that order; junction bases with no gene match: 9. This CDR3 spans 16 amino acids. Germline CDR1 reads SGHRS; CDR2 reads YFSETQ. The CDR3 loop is CASSSPPAGETGELFF. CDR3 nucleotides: TGCGCCAGCAGCTCCCCCCCAGCGGGAGAAACCGGGGAGCTGTTTTTT.

The CDR3 sequence: CASSLTGGNQPQHF. The CDR3 nucleotides are TGCGCCAGCAGCCTGACAGGTGGCAATCAGCCCCAGCATTTT. The chain combines TRBV4-1 with TRBJ1-5, with TRBD1 as a possible D gene (6 bases). Trimming shortened V by 4 bases and J by 2 bases, and 9 bases separated the two germline ends. The CDR3 covers 14 residues. Germline-derived CDR1 and CDR2 are MGHRA and YSYEKL.

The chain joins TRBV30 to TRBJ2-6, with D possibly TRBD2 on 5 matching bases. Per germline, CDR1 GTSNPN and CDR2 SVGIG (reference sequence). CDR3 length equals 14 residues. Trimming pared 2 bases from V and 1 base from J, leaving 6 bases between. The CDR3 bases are TGTGCCTGGAGTCGGGGTTCTGGGGCCAACGTCCTGACTTTC. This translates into CAWSRGSGANVLTF.

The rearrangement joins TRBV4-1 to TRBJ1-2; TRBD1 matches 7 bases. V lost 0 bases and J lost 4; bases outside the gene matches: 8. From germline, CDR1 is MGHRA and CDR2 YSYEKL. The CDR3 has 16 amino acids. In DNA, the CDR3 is TGCGCCAGCAGCCAAGAATCGGCAGGGGGACCCTATGGCTACACCTTC. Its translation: CASSQESAGGPYGYTF.